Following are 9 T cell receptor beta chains from one sample sequenced in a study of neurological immune-mediated disorders. MiXCR, run by TCRdb on the 5' RACE reads, gives a single entry per CDR3 protein. This table holds about 62,000 distinct CDR3 sequences, less than 4% found once. Sequencing was performed on PBMCs. The source of these receptors is a woman in her fifties or sixties with multiple sclerosis.

This clonotype was picked up many times. The rearrangement links TRBV29-1 to TRBJ2-5, with D possibly matching TRBD1 (5 bases). This CDR3 spans 12 amino acids. Trimming took 4 bases from V and 4 from J, leaving 10 bases between them. The germline V gene has CDR1 SQVTM and CDR2 ANQGSEA. Here the CDR3 reads CSVVTVTETQYF. CDR3 coding DNA: TGCAGCGTTGTGACAGTAACAGAGACCCAGTACTTC.

A note on this clonotype: One end of the junction does not line up with germline, which may come from a read error. The rearrangement uses TRBV20-1 and TRBJ1-5; 7 bases line up with TRBD1. The CDR3 totals 15 residues. In germline, CDR1 is DFQATT, CDR2 SNEGSKA (reference sequence). The CDR3 sequence is CSARERDRYNQPQNF. DNA for the CDR3: TGCAGTGCTAGAGAGAGGGACAGATATAATCAGCCCCAGAATTTT.

This clonotype occurred many times. This chain connects TRBV29-1 to TRBJ2-3; either TRBD1 or TRBD2 may fit D (5 bases each). The CDR3 sequence is 12 residues long. The germline gives CDR1 SQVTM, CDR2 ANQGSEA. The V end lost 3 bases, the J end lost 7 bases, and 11 bases lay between the germline ends. CDR3: CSVEGDRNTQYF. CDR3 nucleotides: TGCAGCGTTGAGGGGGACCGTAATACGCAGTATTTT.

V usage is TRBV5-1 and J usage is TRBJ1-5, with 8 positions matching TRBD1. Germline CDR1 is SGHRS and CDR2 is YFSETQ. Germline trimming cut 1 base from V and 3 bases from J; bases unmatched to any gene: 3. The CDR3 consists of 15 residues. This CDR3 reads CASSLQGAFNQPQHF. The CDR3 DNA reads TGCGCCAGCAGCTTGCAGGGGGCTTTCAATCAGCCCCAGCATTTT.

This clonotype was counted ten times or more. This sequence joins TRBV3-1 and TRBJ1-5, with D unresolved. Germline V gene sequence: CDR1 LGHDT, CDR2 YNNKEL (reference sequence). The CDR3 totals 14 residues. Trimming pared 4 bases from V and 6 bases from J, leaving 13 bases between. The CDR3 DNA reads as TGTGCCAGCAGCCCCAGGACGGGCGGTCAGCCCCAGCATTTT. Translating gives CASSPRTGGQPQHF.

This clonotype has at least ten counts. This chain joins TRBV15 and TRBJ2-3; the D call may be TRBD1 or TRBD2 (5 bases each). CDR1 is LNHNV, CDR2 YYDKDF, per germline (reference sequence). The CDR3 is made up of 15 amino acids. Trimming left V 4 bases short and J 1 base short, with 12 bases between. CDR3 loop: CATSIDMGGTDTQYF. For the CDR3, the DNA is TGTGCCACCAGCATTGACATGGGGGGCACAGATACGCAGTATTTT.

There are many counts of this clonotype. A read error may produce the germline difference seen at one junction end. The chain carries TRBV10-3 and TRBJ2-5; 7 bases map to TRBD2. Germline V lookup: CDR1 ENHRY, CDR2 SYGVKD. This CDR3 region has 13 residues. The chain's CDR3 is CALSAGARETQYF. CDR3 nucleotides: TGTGCCCTCAGTGCGGGAGCTAGGGAGACCCAGTACTTC.

A note on this clonotype: A much larger clone lies one base from this, so it may be a read error. Because it lacks the conserved phenylalanine or tryptophan at the end, this CDR3 is likely a read error. CDR3 sequence (DNA): TGTGCCAGCACCGGGGGCAGGAGCAACACTGAAGCTTTCTAT. Amino acids: CASTGGRSNTEAFY. The chain joins TRBV7-9 to TRBJ1-1; the D gene is possibly TRBD1 (6 bases). The CDR3 is made up of 14 amino acids. Germline V lookup: CDR1 SEHNR, CDR2 FQNEAQ (reference sequence). V lost 7 bases and J 2 bases, leaving 14 bases between the germline ends.

This clonotype showed up many times. The chain is built from TRBV4-3 and TRBJ1-2; 9 nucleotides match TRBD1. Germline CDR1 is LGHNA and CDR2 is YSLEER. V gave up 1 base and J gave up 5 bases; unmatched junction bases: 11. The CDR3 spans 17 residues. Here the CDR3 reads CASSQGATTGGAYGYTF. The CDR3 nucleotides are TGCGCCAGCAGCCAAGGCGCCACGACAGGGGGAGCTTATGGCTACACCTTC.